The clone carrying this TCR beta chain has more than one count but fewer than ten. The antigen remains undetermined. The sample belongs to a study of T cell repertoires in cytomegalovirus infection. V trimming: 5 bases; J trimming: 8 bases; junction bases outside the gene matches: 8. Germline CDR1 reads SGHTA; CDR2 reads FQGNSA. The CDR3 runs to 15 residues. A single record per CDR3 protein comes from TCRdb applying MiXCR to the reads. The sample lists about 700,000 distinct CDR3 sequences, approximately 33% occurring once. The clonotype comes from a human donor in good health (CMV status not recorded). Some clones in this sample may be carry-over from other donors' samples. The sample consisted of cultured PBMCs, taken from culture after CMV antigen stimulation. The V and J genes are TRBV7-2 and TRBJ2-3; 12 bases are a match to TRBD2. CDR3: CASSPSGRASLTQYF. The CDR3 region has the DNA TGTGCCAGCAGCCCTAGCGGGAGGGCCTCCCTTACGCAGTATTTT.